Below, 6 T cell receptor beta chains from the same sample are listed, as sequenced in a study of control samples from healthy donors and cancer patients. Assay: immunoSEQ multiplex PCR; the TCRdb copy retains only in-frame clones and omits some. Of over 150,000 clones detected, just over 90% appear once; the ten largest clones hold 1.4%. Material: blood. The receptor set was obtained from a man aged 30 to 39 in good health.

The chain recombines TRBV5-4 with TRBJ2-3, with no clear D. The ends were cut back, 5 bases at V and 3 bases at J, with 7 bases in the middle. The length of the CDR3 is 12 residues. Per germline, CDR1 SGHNT and CDR2 YYREEE (reference sequence). The CDR3 protein is CASRVGTDTQYF. The CDR3 DNA reads TGTGCCAGCAGAGTTGGGACAGATACGCAGTATTTT.

V usage is TRBV4-1 and J usage is TRBJ1-4; the D gene is possibly TRBD1 (5 bases). Germline V gene sequence: CDR1 MGHRA, CDR2 YSYEKL. This CDR3 contains 15 residues. Between the trimmed V and J ends, which lost 1 base and 11 bases, there was a span of 17 bases. In nucleotides, the CDR3 is TGCGCCAGCAGCCAAGGTCCAGGGATAAAGGGTAAACTGTTTTTT. Protein product: CASSQGPGIKGKLFF.

This chain uses TRBV19 with TRBJ1-6; tentative D call: TRBD1 (5 bases). This CDR3 region has 17 residues. Trimming stripped 4 bases from V and 7 bases from J, with 20 bases between. Germline V CDR1 and CDR2: LNHDA, SQIVND (reference sequence). The chain's CDR3 is CASSNLLGEIGNSPLHF. CDR3 DNA: TGTGCCAGTAGTAATCTTCTAGGGGAGATTGGGAATTCACCCCTCCACTTT.

This chain links TRBV19 with TRBJ1-1, with TRBD1 as a possible D gene (5 bases). The CDR3 contains 15 residues. CDR1 is LNHDA, CDR2 SQIVND, per germline (reference sequence). V lost 7 bases, J lost 4 bases, and 19 bases lay in between. The CDR3 reads CASTFGAGWGTEAFF. In nucleotides, the CDR3 is TGTGCCAGTACCTTCGGAGCAGGGTGGGGCACTGAAGCTTTCTTT. Based on the CDR3 plus reference TRBV19 and TRBJ1-1, the full variable domain is DGGITQSPKYLFRKEGQNVTLSCEQNLNHDAMYWYRQDPGQGLRLIYYSQIVNDFQKGDIAEGYSVSREKKESFPLTVTSAQKNPTAFYLCASTFGAGWGTEAFFGQGTRLTVV.

V is TRBV12-3 or TRBV12-4 and J is TRBJ1-3; D unresolved. V was trimmed by 3 bases and J by 2 bases, leaving 5 bases between them. CDR3 size: 13 residues. The CDR3 protein is CASSFTAGNTIYF. In DNA, the CDR3 is TGTGCCAGCAGTTTTACGGCTGGAAACACCATATATTTT.

V gene TRBV4-1 combines with J gene TRBJ1-2; 7 positions match TRBD1. CDR1 and CDR2 from the germline V gene are MGHRA and YSYEKL. This CDR3 contains 16 residues. With V trimmed by 0 bases and J by 1 base, 5 bases remained unmatched. For the CDR3, the DNA is TGCGCCAGCAGCCAAGAGCCCAGGGGGGGTAACTATGGCTACACCTTC. Translation gives CASSQEPRGGNYGYTF.